These 26 T cell receptor beta chains came from one sample sequenced in a study of beta chain features in type 1 diabetes. Study results and limitations: TCRB CDR3 length was moderately but significantly reduced in all four CD4+ subsets of Type 1 diabetes patients.

Reverse transcribing all isolated RNA meant expressed TCRB transcripts were sequenced. Sequencing used immunoSEQ multiplex PCR; TCRdb keeps in-frame clones, though not all of them. The sample lists some 330,000 clones, roughly an eighth occurring once. Their cognate antigens are unknown. The sequenced sample consisted of naive CD4+ T cells from blood. The receptors here all came from a woman aged 18-29 years with type 1 diabetes.

The table lists this clone with a few counts. The V call is TRBV21-1, the J call TRBJ1-5; TRBD1, the D gene given by the table, was not confirmed from the DNA. TRBV21-1 is given as a pseudogene. This CDR3 has 14 amino acids. The CDR3 coding sequence is TGTGCCAGTAGGAGGCAGGGGCAGACTCAGCCCCAGCATTTT. This sequence encodes CASRRQGQTQPQHF.

This clone was recorded a few times. The chain has TRBV5-1 and TRBJ2-3; the D is unclear. The CDR3 consists of 13 residues. The germline gives CDR1 SGHRS, CDR2 YFSETQ. Trimming shortened V by 3 bases and J by 2 bases, and 7 bases separated the two germline ends. The CDR3 loop reads CASSWAATDTQYF. In DNA, the CDR3 is TGCGCCAGCAGCTGGGCCGCCACAGATACGCAGTATTTT. Drawing the rest from reference TRBV5-1 and TRBJ2-3, the complete variable domain is KAGVTQTPRYLIKTRGQQVTLSCSPISGHRSVSWYQQTPGQGLQFLFEYFSETQRNKGNFPGRFSGRQFSNSRSEMNVSTLELGDSALYLCASSWAATDTQYFGPGTRLTVL.

The rearrangement links TRBV2 to TRBJ1-5; D is unresolved. Germline V gives CDR1 SNHLY, CDR2 FYNNEI. Trimming took off 2 bases at V and 7 bases at J, with 9 bases between the two ends. The CDR3 runs 13 residues. The CDR3 here is CASSETGKQPQHF. CDR3 in DNA: TGTGCCAGCAGTGAAACGGGGAAACAGCCCCAGCATTTT.

CDR3 DNA: TGCGCCAGCAGCTTGCGGGACAGGCTCGAGCAGTACTTC. It is translated as CASSLRDRLEQYF. This chain connects TRBV5-1 to TRBJ2-7; 8 positions agree with TRBD1. CDR1 and CDR2 (germline): SGHRS, YFSETQ. The CDR3 is 13 amino acids. The V segment lost 1 base and the J segment 6 bases; nucleotides outside the gene matches: 3.

There are a few counts of this clone. This chain joins TRBV29-1 and TRBJ1-5, with D uncertain. There are 14 residues in the CDR3. V was pared by 5 bases and J by 8 bases, with 19 bases between. Germline V lookup: CDR1 SQVTM, CDR2 ANQGSEA. CDR3 sequence reads: CSVFFPGVSEPQHF. Written as DNA, the CDR3 is TGCAGCGTTTTTTTCCCCGGGGTCTCAGAGCCCCAGCATTTT.

This clone has more than one count but fewer than ten. CDR3 loop: CASSPSSGQGTETQYF. DNA of the CDR3: TGTGCCAGCTCACCAAGTTCGGGACAGGGGACCGAGACCCAGTACTTC. The chain recombines TRBV18 with TRBJ2-5; 10 positions match TRBD1. CDR3 length equals 16 residues. Germline CDR1 KGHSH, CDR2 LQKENI. V gave up 2 bases and J gave up 5 bases; unmatched junction bases: 8.

The chain employs TRBV18 and TRBJ2-7; tentatively, D is TRBD1 (6 bases). Germline V CDR1 and CDR2: KGHSH, LQKENI. The V end was cut by 5 bases, the J end by 2 bases, with 22 bases between. This CDR3 spans 17 amino acids. As DNA, the CDR3 is TGTGCCAGCTCATCCGGGATTGACAGGTACTTCACCTACGAGCAGTACTTC. Translated: CASSSGIDRYFTYEQYF.

This clone was seen only a few times. J is TRBJ1-1 and V is TRBV4-3; TRBD1 might be the D (6 bases). Germline V gene lookup returns CDR1 LGHNA and CDR2 YSLEER. CDR3 length equals 16 residues. Trimming stripped 0 bases from V and 2 bases from J, with 13 bases between. The CDR3 bases are TGCGCCAGCAGCCAAGAGCCGGGACAACTAAACACTGAAGCTTTCTTT. Protein product: CASSQEPGQLNTEAFF.

The rearrangement uses TRBV18 and TRBJ1-4; 9 bases line up with TRBD1. Germline V gene sequence: CDR1 KGHSH, CDR2 LQKENI. This CDR3 contains 14 residues. With V trimmed by 3 bases and J by 8 bases, 4 bases remained unmatched. The CDR3 DNA follows: TGTGCCAGCTCACCGAACAGGGGGCGCGAAAAACTGTTTTTT. It yields the protein CASSPNRGREKLFF.

The chain has TRBV7-2 and TRBJ2-1; 10 nucleotides match TRBD1. The CDR3 covers 16 residues. The junction had 13 bases not matched to a gene; V was cut back by 5 bases and J by 9 bases. Germline V gene sequence: CDR1 SGHTA, CDR2 FQGNSA. The CDR3 sequence is CASSIVGTGANAEQFF. In DNA, the CDR3 is TGTGCCAGCAGCATCGTCGGGACAGGGGCTAATGCTGAGCAGTTCTTC.

This clone was observed a few times. The chain has TRBV4-3 and TRBJ2-3; 9 bases are shared with TRBD2. Looked up from germline, CDR1 is LGHNA and CDR2 is YSLEER. V trimming: 0 bases; J trimming: 5 bases; junction bases outside the gene matches: 6. This CDR3 comprises 16 residues. The DNA of the CDR3 is TGCGCCAGCAGCCAAGATCTGAGCGGGGGGCGAGATACGCAGTATTTT. Its translation: CASSQDLSGGRDTQYF.

The rearrangement joins TRBV7-8 to TRBJ1-5; D might be TRBD1 (6 bases). Trimming removed 10 bases at V and 3 bases at J, with 16 bases between. The CDR3 is 14 amino acids. CDR1 SGHVS and CDR2 FQNEAQ come from the germline V gene. CDR3 sequence (DNA): TGTGCCACCCACCAGGGGCGGGTCAATCAGCCCCAGCATTTT. It yields the protein CATHQGRVNQPQHF.

This chain links TRBV6-1 with TRBJ1-2; D is unclear. V was clipped by 2 bases and J by 4 bases, with 11 bases between them. This CDR3 has 14 residues. The V gene's germline CDR1 is MNHNS and CDR2 SASEGT. The CDR3 nucleotides read TGTGCCAGCAGTGAATGGGGAGGATCCTATGGCTACACCTTC. The encoded protein is CASSEWGGSYGYTF.

This clone was seen only a few times. The chain employs TRBV7-9 and TRBJ2-7, with TRBD2 as a possible D gene (5 bases). Trimming took off 8 bases at V and 6 bases at J, with 14 bases between the two ends. The CDR3 is 12 residues long. The germline V gene has CDR1 SEHNR and CDR2 FQNEAQ (reference sequence). The DNA for the CDR3 is TGTGCCAGCGGCAACGTACGGGGCGAGCAGTACTTC. Translation gives CASGNVRGEQYF.

The chain carries TRBV7-9 and TRBJ2-2; 8 bases fit TRBD1. Unmatched junction bases numbered 4, after V lost 5 bases and J lost 2 bases. Germline V gives CDR1 SEHNR, CDR2 FQNEAQ (reference sequence). The CDR3 totals 15 residues. CDR3 sequence reads: CASSRTGHNTGELFF. The CDR3 DNA sequence: TGTGCCAGCAGCCGGACAGGGCACAACACCGGGGAGCTGTTTTTT.

J is TRBJ2-6 and V is TRBV21-1; the D call of TRBD2 is as the table states it, not checked on the DNA. TRBV21-1 is a pseudogene segment. The CDR3 consists of 19 residues. The CDR3: CASSKEFRTVHSGANVLTF. CDR3 sequence (DNA): TGTGCCAGCAGCAAAGAGTTCAGGACTGTCCACTCTGGGGCCAACGTCCTGACTTTC.

This clone was recorded a few times. The J gene is TRBJ2-2, the V gene TRBV29-1; 10 nucleotides align to TRBD1. The CDR3 is 14 residues long. Germline assignment: CDR1 SQVTM and CDR2 ANQGSEA. V shed 7 bases and J 5 bases; nucleotides not matched to a gene: 7. The DNA for the CDR3 is TGCAGCGCCAGGGACAGGGGAAGAACCGGGGAGCTGTTTTTT. As protein: CSARDRGRTGELFF.

This clone came up a few times. The V and J genes are TRBV11-2 and TRBJ2-1; TRBD1 matches at 10 bases. The germline CDR1 and CDR2 sequences are SGHAT and FQNNGV. Losses at the gene ends were 5 bases for V and 9 bases for J; bases not matched to a gene: 13. The CDR3 contains 16 residues. As DNA, the CDR3 is TGTGCCAGCAGCGCAAGACAGGGGGCGGGTAAGGTTGAGCAGTTCTTC. Translating it yields CASSARQGAGKVEQFF.

The genes are TRBV18 and TRBJ2-1; no definite D call. The CDR3 is 14 amino acids. Germline CDR1 KGHSH, CDR2 LQKENI. Trimming shortened V by 3 bases and J by 8 bases, and 14 bases separated the two germline ends. CDR3 DNA: TGTGCCAGCTCACCCATCCTAGGCCGGGATGAGCAGTTCTTC. This encodes CASSPILGRDEQFF. The variable domain in full, with the rest retrieved from reference TRBV18 and TRBJ2-1, is NAGVMQNPRHLVRRRGQEARLRCSPMKGHSHVYWYRQLPEEGLKFMVYLQKENIIDESGMPKERFSAEFPKEGPSILRIQQVVRGDSAAYFCASSPILGRDEQFFGPGTRLTVL.

The chain couples TRBV9 to TRBJ2-5, with D possibly TRBD2 on 6 matching bases. Trimming stripped 3 bases from V and 5 bases from J, with 11 bases between. Germline V gene sequence: CDR1 SGDLS, CDR2 YYNGEE. The CDR3 runs to 13 residues. CDR3 loop: CASSGGDRETQYF. CDR3 sequence (DNA): TGTGCCAGCAGCGGGGGGGACCGGGAGACCCAGTACTTC.

This clone was picked up a small number of times. The chain links TRBV6-1 to TRBJ2-7, with D possibly being TRBD1 (6 bases). The CDR3 has 12 residues. V lost 0 bases and J lost 6, with 6 bases in between. Per the germline V gene, CDR1 is MNHNS and CDR2 is SASEGT. As DNA, the CDR3 is TGTGCCAGCAGTGAAGCGGGGGCCGAGCAGTACTTC. As protein: CASSEAGAEQYF.

This clone was picked up a small number of times. The rearrangement uses TRBV7-9 and TRBJ1-2; no clear D gene. Looked up from germline, CDR1 is SEHNR and CDR2 is FQNEAQ (reference sequence). The CDR3 extends over 15 amino acids. V shed 3 bases and J shed 9 bases, with 20 bases lying between them. The CDR3 nucleotides read TGTGCCAGCAGCTTTGATACGGTACAGATACCTCGCTACACCTTC. Residues: CASSFDTVQIPRYTF.

The rearrangement links TRBV9 to TRBJ2-1; TRBD2 matches at 11 bases. Unmatched junction bases numbered 4, after V lost 2 bases and J lost 6 bases. The CDR3 extends over 15 amino acids. Germline V CDR1 and CDR2: SGDLS, YYNGEE. CDR3 region: CASSVSSGRSNEQFF. The CDR3 region has the DNA TGTGCCAGCAGCGTCTCTAGCGGGAGGAGCAATGAGCAGTTCTTC.

The J gene is TRBJ2-7, the V gene TRBV27, with TRBD2 as a possible D gene (6 bases). The CDR3 runs 13 residues. V shed 7 bases and J shed 4 bases, with 14 bases lying between them. Per the germline V gene, CDR1 is MNHEY and CDR2 is SMNVEV (reference sequence). CDR3 sequence: CASTRLDRYEQYF. The CDR3 bases are TGTGCCAGCACCCGACTAGACCGATACGAGCAGTACTTC.

A few counts support this clone. V gene TRBV7-2 combines with J gene TRBJ2-1, with TRBD2 matching over 9 bases. V lost 5 bases and J lost 0; bases outside the gene matches: 2. This CDR3 has 15 amino acids. Germline V CDR1 and CDR2: SGHTA, FQGNSA. The CDR3 here is CASSDSGSSYNEQFF. In nucleotides, the CDR3 is TGTGCCAGCAGCGATAGCGGGAGCTCCTACAATGAGCAGTTCTTC.

The V and J genes are TRBV11-3 and TRBJ2-3, with 7 positions matching TRBD1. The CDR3 loop spans 15 amino acids. Germline CDR1 SGHNT, CDR2 YENEEA. V trimming: 5 bases; J trimming: 5 bases; junction bases outside the gene matches: 10. The CDR3 sequence is CASSPGTAARDTQYF. The CDR3 DNA follows: TGTGCCAGCAGCCCCGGGACAGCGGCTAGAGATACGCAGTATTTT.